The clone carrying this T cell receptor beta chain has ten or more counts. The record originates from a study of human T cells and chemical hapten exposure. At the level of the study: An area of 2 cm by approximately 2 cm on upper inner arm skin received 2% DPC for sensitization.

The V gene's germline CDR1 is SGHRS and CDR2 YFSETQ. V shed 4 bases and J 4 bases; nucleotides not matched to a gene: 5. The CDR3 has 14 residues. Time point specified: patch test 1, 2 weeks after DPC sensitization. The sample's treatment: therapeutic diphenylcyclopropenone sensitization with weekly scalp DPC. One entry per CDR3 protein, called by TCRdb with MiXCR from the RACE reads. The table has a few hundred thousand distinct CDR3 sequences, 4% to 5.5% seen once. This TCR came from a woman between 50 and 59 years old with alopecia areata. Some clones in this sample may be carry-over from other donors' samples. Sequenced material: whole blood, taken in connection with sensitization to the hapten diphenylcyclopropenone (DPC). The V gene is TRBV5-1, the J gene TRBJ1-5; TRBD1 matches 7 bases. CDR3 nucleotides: TGCGCCAGCAGCACAGGACAGGAGAATCAGCCCCAGCATTTT. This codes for CASSTGQENQPQHF.